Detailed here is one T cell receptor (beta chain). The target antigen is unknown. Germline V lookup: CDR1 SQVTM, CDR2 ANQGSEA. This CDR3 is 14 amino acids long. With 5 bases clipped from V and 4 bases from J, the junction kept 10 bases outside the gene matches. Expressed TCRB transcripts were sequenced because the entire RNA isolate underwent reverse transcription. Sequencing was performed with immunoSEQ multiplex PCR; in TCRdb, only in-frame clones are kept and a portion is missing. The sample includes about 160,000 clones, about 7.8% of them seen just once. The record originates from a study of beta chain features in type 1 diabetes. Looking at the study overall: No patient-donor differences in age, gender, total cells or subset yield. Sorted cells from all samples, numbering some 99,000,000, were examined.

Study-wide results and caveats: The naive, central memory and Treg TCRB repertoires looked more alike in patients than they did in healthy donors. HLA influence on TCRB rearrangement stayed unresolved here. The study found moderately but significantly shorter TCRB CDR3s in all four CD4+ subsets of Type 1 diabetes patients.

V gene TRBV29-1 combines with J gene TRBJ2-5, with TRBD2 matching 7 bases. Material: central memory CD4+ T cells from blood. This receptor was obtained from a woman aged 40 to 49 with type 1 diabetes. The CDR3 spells CSVKSGTGGETQYF. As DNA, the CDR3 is TGCAGCGTTAAGTCAGGGACGGGAGGAGAGACCCAGTACTTC.